This TCR beta chain was identified in a study of blood T cell repertoires in COVID-19. Looking at the study overall: Sources were T cells, B-cell-depleted T cells, or PBMCs; the material itself was cDNA or gDNA.

The germline V and J ends were trimmed by 6 bases and 0 bases, with 8 bases remaining between them. CDR3 length: 13 residues. CDR1 is MNHEY and CDR2 is SMNVEV in the germline V gene (reference sequence). Enrollees, about 18 to 90 years old, lived in about two dozen US areas. Libraries were prepared by immunoSEQ multiplex PCR; TCRdb keeps only in-frame clonotypes and omits some of them. Of 250,000 to 300,000 clones listed, approximately 91% are singletons. The TCR comes from a woman aged 25 to 39 who had recovered from COVID-19. V gene TRBV27 combines with J gene TRBJ1-1; possible D gene TRBD1, 5 bases. Sequencing was performed on PBMCs or T cells enriched from blood (not recorded which). The chain's CDR3 is CASRDIMNTEAFF. Here the CDR3 DNA reads TGTGCCAGCAGGGACATTATGAACACTGAAGCTTTCTTT.